Below, 23 T cell receptor beta chains from the same sample are listed, as sequenced in a study of T cell repertoires in cytomegalovirus infection (dated by TCRdb to 2018 to 2020). The sequencer was an Illumina HiSeq 1500. TCRdb's own reprocessing of the public reads used fastp at Q25 and MiXCR and kept productive beta chains. Entries are consolidated by CDR3 protein sequence, retaining the most common genes and DNA. The sample includes hundreds of thousands of distinct CDR3 sequences, with roughly a quarter observed a single time. In total, the top ten clones hold 6.5% to 10% of the sample. The sequenced sample consisted of CD8+ T cells from PBMCs. The source of these receptors is a human donor in good health (CMV status not recorded). Some clones in this sample may be carry-over from other donors' samples.

This clonotype was counted at least ten times. The chain is built from TRBV7-8 and TRBJ2-7; 9 nucleotides match TRBD1. This CDR3 region has 12 residues. The germline CDR1 and CDR2 sequences are SGHVS and FQNEAQ. Trimming at V came to 5 bases and at J to 7 bases, leaving 3 bases not matched to a gene. In DNA, the CDR3 is TGTGCCAGCAGCCCGGACAGGGGTGAGCAGTACGTC. Translated, it gives CASSPDRGEQYV.

This clonotype appeared many times. The chain couples TRBV7-2 to TRBJ1-1, with 10 positions matching TRBD1. From germline, CDR1 is SGHTA and CDR2 FQGNSA. V lost 6 bases, J lost 2 bases, and 12 bases stayed unmatched. This CDR3 comprises 17 residues. In DNA, the CDR3 is TGTGCCAGCAGGGACCGGGACAGGGGTGTCGTAAACACTGAAGCTTTCTTT. It translates to CASRDRDRGVVNTEAFF.

The V gene is TRBV19, the J gene TRBJ1-2; 8 bases fit TRBD1. CDR3 length equals 12 residues. Germline V gives CDR1 LNHDA, CDR2 SQIVND (reference sequence). CDR3 protein: CATGQELYGYTF. DNA of the CDR3: TGTGCAACGGGACAGGAACTTTATGGCTACACCTTC.

V and J are TRBV2 and TRBJ1-2, with TRBD1 identical over 9 bases. This CDR3 is 14 amino acids long. V dropped 10 bases and J dropped 2; count of bases not matched to a gene: 8. From germline, CDR1 is SNHLY and CDR2 FYNNEI. The CDR3 region has the DNA TGTGCCACCCTGGGGACAGGGATAAACTATGGCTACACCTTC. It codes for CATLGTGINYGYTF.

This clonotype has at least ten counts. The chain links TRBV6-5 to TRBJ1-6; D uncertain. The CDR3 length is 15 residues. Germline V lookup: CDR1 MNHEY, CDR2 SVGAGI. Trimming took off 7 bases at V and 10 bases at J, with 20 bases between the two ends. The CDR3 sequence: CASNPVEAAGSPLHF. CDR3 DNA: TGTGCCAGCAACCCGGTCGAGGCTGCCGGGTCACCCCTCCACTTT.

There are many counts of this clonotype. CDR3 region: CASSLGESRGNADTQYF. CDR3 nucleotide sequence: TGTGCCAGCAGCTTAGGGGAAAGCAGGGGGAACGCAGATACGCAGTATTTT. The chain combines TRBV7-2 with TRBJ2-3; the match to TRBD1 covers 7 bases. V lost 1 base to trimming and J lost 4 bases; unmatched junction nucleotides: 11. CDR3 length equals 17 residues. Per the germline V gene, CDR1 is SGHTA and CDR2 is FQGNSA. Variable domain in full (rest from reference TRBV7-2 and TRBJ2-3): GAGVSQSPSNKVTEKGKDVELRCDPISGHTALYWYRQSLGQGLEFLIYFQGNSAPDKSGLPSDRFSAERTGGSVSTLTIQRTQQEDSAVYLCASSLGESRGNADTQYFGPGTRLTVL.

This rearrangement joins TRBV2 to TRBJ2-1; D may match TRBD1 or TRBD2 (5 bases each). The germline V gene encodes CDR1 SNHLY and CDR2 FYNNEI. Trimming left V 3 bases short and J 10 bases short, with 7 bases between. This CDR3 spans 11 amino acids. The chain's CDR3 is CASSEGTEQFF. As DNA, the CDR3 is TGTGCCAGCAGTGAGGGGACCGAGCAGTTCTTC.

There are a few counts of this clonotype. The chain combines TRBV20-1 with TRBJ1-2, with 11 bases that match TRBD1. Trimming took 2 bases from V and 7 from J; bases not matched to a gene: 15. The CDR3 extends over 17 amino acids. CDR1 DFQATT and CDR2 SNEGSKA come from the germline V gene (reference sequence). The CDR3 sequence is CSARPSISDRGQGGYTF. Written as DNA, the CDR3 is TGCAGTGCTAGACCCAGTATTTCGGACAGGGGGCAAGGTGGCTACACCTTC.

This clonotype was counted at least ten times. V and J are TRBV7-4 and TRBJ2-3, with D perhaps TRBD2 (6 bases). Trimming took off 1 base at V and 2 bases at J, with 10 bases between the two ends. This CDR3 has 15 amino acids. CDR1 and CDR2 from the germline V gene are SGHVT and SQSDAQ. The CDR3 coding sequence is TGTGCCAGCAGCTTAGGGAGGGCTACCACAGATACGCAGTATTTT. It encodes CASSLGRATTDTQYF.

The chain has TRBV28 and TRBJ2-7, with D perhaps being TRBD1 or TRBD2 (5 bases each). This CDR3 comprises 16 residues. V shed 4 bases and J shed 1 base, with 17 bases lying between them. Germline values: CDR1 MDHEN, CDR2 SYDVKM. CDR3 DNA sequence: TGTGCCAGCAGTTCTACTGCAGGGACCTTGTCCTACGAGCAGTACGTC. This codes for CASSSTAGTLSYEQYV.

This clonotype has ten or more counts. The CDR3 sequence: CASSLVGARNEQFF. CDR3 in DNA: TGTGCCAGCAGCTTAGTAGGGGCTCGGAATGAGCAGTTCTTC. The chain uses TRBV7-2 and TRBJ2-1; D might be TRBD1 (5 bases). The V end was cut by 1 base, the J end by 7 bases, with 11 bases between. The CDR3 length is 14 residues. Germline V gives CDR1 SGHTA, CDR2 FQGNSA.

This chain links TRBV7-9 with TRBJ2-1, with 7 positions matching TRBD1. The CDR3 loop spans 14 amino acids. Per the germline V gene, CDR1 is SEHNR and CDR2 is FQNEAQ (reference sequence). The V and J ends lost 3 bases and 7 bases, in that order; junction bases with no gene match: 6. For the CDR3, the DNA is TGTGCCAGCAGCTTCCTAGACAGGGCAAATGAGCAGTTCTTC. Amino acids: CASSFLDRANEQFF.

This clonotype was seen a handful of times. The rearrangement uses TRBV10-3 and TRBJ2-2; D ambiguous. CDR1 ENHRY and CDR2 SYGVKD come from the germline V gene. The V and J ends lost 0 bases and 8 bases respectively, with 7 bases between them. This CDR3 has 13 residues. The CDR3 region has the DNA TGTGCCATCAGTGAGTCGACTGGGGGGGAGCTGTTTTTT. Translated, it gives CAISESTGGELFF.

The rearrangement links TRBV20-1 to TRBJ2-5; TRBD1 might be the D (6 bases). CDR3 length equals 14 residues. V lost 6 bases, J lost 5 bases, and 19 bases lay in between. Germline CDR1 reads DFQATT; CDR2 reads SNEGSKA (reference sequence). The CDR3 sequence: CSARGQSLKETQYF. The CDR3 region has the DNA TGCAGTGCACGAGGACAGTCGCTCAAGGAGACCCAGTACTTC.

The table lists this clonotype with many counts. The chain employs TRBV6-6 and TRBJ2-7; 7 nucleotides agree with TRBD2. V shed 0 bases and J 3 bases; nucleotides not matched to a gene: 8. Germline CDR1 and CDR2: MNHNY and SVGAGI (reference sequence). CDR3 length: 16 residues. The CDR3 sequence: CASSYSFPREDYEQYF. As DNA, the CDR3 is TGTGCCAGCAGTTACTCATTCCCCCGGGAGGACTACGAGCAGTACTTC.

This clonotype was seen many times. CDR3 protein: CASSLEASGGANEQFF. As DNA, the CDR3 is TGTGCCAGCAGTTTAGAGGCTAGCGGGGGGGCCAATGAGCAGTTCTTC. The chain uses TRBV12-3 or TRBV12-4 and TRBJ2-1, with 12 bases matching TRBD2. V lost 1 base to trimming and J lost 6 bases; unmatched junction nucleotides: 4. The CDR3 has 16 residues.

The sample holds many counts of this clonotype. V gene TRBV6-5 combines with J gene TRBJ2-5; the D call may be TRBD1 or TRBD2 (5 bases each). Trimming took 6 bases from V and 4 from J, leaving 15 bases between them. The CDR3 contains 14 residues. Germline assignment: CDR1 MNHEY and CDR2 SVGAGI. CDR3 nucleotides: TGTGCCAGCAGCCCCCTGGGGGATGCAGAGACCCAGTACTTC. Protein product: CASSPLGDAETQYF.

This clonotype was detected many times. The chain uses TRBV7-2 and TRBJ1-1, with D hard to call. V lost 0 bases, J lost 3 bases, and 11 bases lay in between. This CDR3 has 15 residues. Germline CDR1 is SGHTA and CDR2 is FQGNSA. This CDR3 is CASSLAFAGDTEAFF. In DNA, the CDR3 is TGTGCCAGCAGCTTAGCGTTTGCGGGTGACACTGAAGCTTTCTTT.

This clonotype was seen only a few times. The chain employs TRBV5-6 and TRBJ1-1, with 10 bases matching TRBD1. The CDR3 has 15 residues. Looked up from germline, CDR1 is SGHDT and CDR2 is YYEEEE. V was clipped by 3 bases and J by 2 bases; unmatched bases: 4. The CDR3 region has the DNA TGTGCCAGCAGCTGGGAGACAGGGGGCAACACTGAAGCTTTCTTT. Translated, it gives CASSWETGGNTEAFF.

The chain uses TRBV12-3 or TRBV12-4 and TRBJ2-1, with a possible D match to TRBD1 (5 bases). The CDR3 is 12 residues long. With 9 bases removed from V and 1 base from J, the gap between germline ends came to 7 bases. The CDR3 coding sequence is TGTGCCAGTGGACAATCCTACAATGAGCAGTTCTTC. It specifies CASGQSYNEQFF.

Only a few counts were recorded for this clonotype. The V call is TRBV28, the J call TRBJ2-2, with D perhaps TRBD2 (7 bases). The CDR3 sequence is 17 residues long. V lost 6 bases to trimming and J lost 4 bases, with 21 bases between them. Germline V gene data show CDR1 as MDHEN and CDR2 as SYDVKM. This CDR3 reads CASSLIGGGSGTGELFF. CDR3 DNA: TGTGCCAGCAGCCTTATAGGGGGGGGCTCGGGCACCGGGGAGCTGTTTTTT.

This chain joins TRBV28 and TRBJ2-7, with D possibly being TRBD1 (6 bases). Germline V gives CDR1 MDHEN, CDR2 SYDVKM. This CDR3 has 16 amino acids. V lost 7 bases, J lost 2 bases, and 21 bases lay in between. DNA of the CDR3: TGTGCCAGCACCACCGTCCTCGGGACATCGACCTACGAGCAGTACGTC. The encoded protein is CASTTVLGTSTYEQYV.

This clonotype was counted at least ten times. The chain uses TRBV7-9 and TRBJ2-3; no clear D gene. Trimming took off 0 bases at V and 6 bases at J, with 7 bases between the two ends. The CDR3 length is 13 residues. Germline values: CDR1 SEHNR, CDR2 FQNEAQ (reference sequence). CDR3 coding DNA: TGTGCCAGCAGCTTAGCGCCGTGGGATACGCAGTATTTT. Encoded protein: CASSLAPWDTQYF.